This T cell receptor beta chain was captured in a study of PD-1 blockade in mismatch repair-deficient tumors. Study as a whole: Patients had 12 to 13 mismatch repair-deficient cancer types and were previously treated and progressing. Study findings and constraints: Tumor-resident clones, often undetectable pretreatment in blood, expanded then contracted after pembrolizumab.

Data came from immunoSEQ multiplex PCR; TCRdb stores just in-frame clones and leaves some out. Of 85,000 to 130,000 clones in the sample, 82% are singletons; the top ten hold approximately 6.5%. V dropped 0 bases and J dropped 0 bases, with 9 bases sitting between them. Germline CDR1 is MRHNA and CDR2 is SNTAGT. CDR3 length: 16 amino acids. Mismatch repair deficiency was confirmed in all patients, by PCR or immunohistochemistry. The TCR-sequenced patients were a few responders to pembrolizumab. About this clone itself: Its target is not known.

The sample consisted of peripheral blood, taken approximately 35 weeks after starting pembrolizumab. The V call is TRBV6-4, the J call TRBJ2-1; no definite D call. The receptor was isolated from an adult with mismatch repair-deficient cancer. The CDR3 nucleotides read TGTGCCAGCAGTGACTCGGCCGGAGTCTCCTACAATGAGCAGTTCTTC. Protein: CASSDSAGVSYNEQFF.